This TCR beta chain originates from a study of T cells after yellow fever vaccination. Findings of the study overall: Researchers cautioned that FACS-sorted repertoires could harbor abundant clonotypes contaminating from the bulk population.

Via MiXCR, TCRdb re-called the 5' RACE reads, giving one row per CDR3 protein. The table shows about 42,000 distinct CDR3 sequences, with more than 6% occurring only once. The CDR3 length is 12 residues. Germline V gene lookup returns CDR1 SEHNR and CDR2 FQNEAQ (reference sequence). V dropped 1 base and J dropped 3 bases, with 2 bases sitting between them. This clonotype has ten or more counts. The sequenced sample was PBMCs, either bulk or a sorted T-cell subset (CD4+, CD8+, memory, or dextramer-sorted; not recorded which), obtained 45 days after the yellow fever booster vaccination. The source is a man younger than 40 who received the YFV17D yellow fever vaccine. This chain connects TRBV7-9 to TRBJ2-3; D remains unclear. CDR3: CASSLDTDTQYF. Here the CDR3 DNA reads TGTGCCAGCAGCTTAGATACAGATACGCAGTATTTT.